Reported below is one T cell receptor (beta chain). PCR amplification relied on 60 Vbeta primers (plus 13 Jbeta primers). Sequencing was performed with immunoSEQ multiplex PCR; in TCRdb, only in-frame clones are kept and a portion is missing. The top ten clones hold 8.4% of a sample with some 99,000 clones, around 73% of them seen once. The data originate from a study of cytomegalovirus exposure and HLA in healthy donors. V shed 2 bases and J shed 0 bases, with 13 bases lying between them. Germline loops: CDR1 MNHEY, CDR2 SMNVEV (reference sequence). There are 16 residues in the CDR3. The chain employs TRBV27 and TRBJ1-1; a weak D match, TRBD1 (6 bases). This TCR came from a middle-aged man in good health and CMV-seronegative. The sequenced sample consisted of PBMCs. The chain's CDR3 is CASSLSGGYMNTEAFF. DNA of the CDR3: TGTGCCAGCAGTTTAAGTGGGGGCTACATGAACACTGAAGCTTTCTTT.